The 13 T cell receptor beta chains reported below all come from one sample, sequenced in a study of CD8+ T cells in alopecia areata. Indicated treatment: oral pan-JAK inhibitor, 5-10 mg twice daily. Sequencing templates came from extracted RNA that was reverse transcribed into cDNA. Profiling relied on immunoSEQ multiplex PCR, and the TCRdb table lists in-frame clones only, not all of them. In the table there are tens of thousands of clones, around 29% of which are singletons. Source: CD8+ T cells sorted from blood, taken at week 4, from a patient treated with tofacitinib. The receptors derive from a human donor with alopecia areata.

V is TRBV27 and J is TRBJ2-7; D is possibly TRBD1 (5 bases). This CDR3 has 13 residues. CDR1 and CDR2 from the germline V gene are MNHEY and SMNVEV (reference sequence). V was cut by 3 bases and J by 2 bases, with 8 bases left in between. The CDR3 DNA sequence: TGTGCCAGCAGTTTGGCAGGGACCTACGAGCAGTACTTC. It yields the protein CASSLAGTYEQYF.

This clone was seen ten or more times. The chain combines TRBV15 with TRBJ2-7; TRBD2 matches at 8 bases. The germline V gene has CDR1 LNHNV and CDR2 YYDKDF (reference sequence). This CDR3 has 15 amino acids. V shed 0 bases, J shed 5 bases, and the junction held 6 bases outside the gene matches. The CDR3: CATSREGGRSHEQYF. The CDR3, as DNA: TGTGCCACCAGCAGAGAAGGCGGGAGGAGTCACGAGCAGTACTTC.

This sequence joins TRBV2 and TRBJ2-3, with D possibly TRBD2 on 5 matching bases. Germline assignment: CDR1 SNHLY and CDR2 FYNNEI. Trimming removed 6 bases from V and 3 bases from J, with 10 bases in between. CDR3 size: 13 residues. This chain's CDR3 is CASRKSGTDTQYF. In DNA, the CDR3 is TGTGCCAGCAGGAAGTCGGGGACAGATACGCAGTATTTT.

The sample holds one count of this clone. The chain links TRBV20-1 to TRBJ2-7; D unclear. V lost 7 bases, J lost 2 bases, and 9 bases lay in between. The CDR3 extends over 11 amino acids. The V gene's germline CDR1 is DFQATT and CDR2 SNEGSKA (reference sequence). This CDR3 reads CSVTHTYEQYF. For the CDR3, the DNA is TGCAGTGTCACACATACCTACGAGCAGTACTTC.

CDR3 coding DNA: TGTGCCAGCAGCCAAGATAAAGGGGAGGTTCAGCCCCAGCATTTT. Amino acids: CASSQDKGEVQPQHF. The chain combines TRBV4-2 with TRBJ1-5, with D perhaps TRBD1 (5 bases). The germline CDR1 and CDR2 sequences are LGHNA and YNFKEQ. The CDR3 spans 15 residues. Trimming removed 0 bases at V and 6 bases at J, with 12 bases between.

This clone came up a few times. The rearrangement joins TRBV27 to TRBJ2-1, with 7 bases aligning to TRBD2. V dropped 8 bases and J dropped 7; count of bases not matched to a gene: 8. Per germline, CDR1 MNHEY and CDR2 SMNVEV (reference sequence). The CDR3 totals 13 residues. The CDR3 is CASSGGGKNEQFF. DNA of the CDR3: TGTGCCAGCTCCGGGGGAGGGAAGAATGAGCAGTTCTTC.

This rearrangement joins TRBV5-4 to TRBJ2-7; 7 bases line up with TRBD1. The trim removed 8 bases at V and 4 bases at J, leaving 12 bases unmatched. Germline V gene data show CDR1 as SGHNT and CDR2 as YYREEE (reference sequence). The CDR3 spans 14 residues. CDR3 loop: CARPEGQQTYEQYF. CDR3 sequence (DNA): TGTGCCAGACCCGAGGGACAGCAAACATACGAGCAGTACTTC.

The chain has TRBV29-1 and TRBJ2-1; D not resolved. Per germline, CDR1 SQVTM and CDR2 ANQGSEA. Trimming cost V 6 bases and J 4 bases, with 13 bases left between them. The CDR3 is made up of 13 amino acids. The CDR3, as DNA: TGCAGCGTGTATAGAGTCTTATACAATGAGCAGTTCTTC. Translation: CSVYRVLYNEQFF.

This clone has a count of ten or more. This chain joins TRBV21-1 and TRBJ2-7. TRBV21-1 is marked as a pseudogene. This CDR3 is 11 amino acids long. The CDR3 region has the DNA TGTGCTAAAGGGAATTGCCACGAGCAGTACTTC. Translation gives CAKGNCHEQYF.

The CDR3 here is CASRSEEGDYGYTF. For the CDR3, the DNA is TGTGCCAGCAGGAGCGAAGAGGGTGACTATGGCTACACCTTC. The chain carries TRBV6-6 and TRBJ1-2, with D unclear. V was pared by 6 bases and J by 3 bases, with 14 bases between. This CDR3 is built from 14 residues. CDR1 MNHNY and CDR2 SVGAGI come from the germline V gene (reference sequence).

The chain recombines TRBV15 with TRBJ2-7, with 10 bases fitting TRBD1. This CDR3 spans 14 amino acids. CDR1 is LNHNV, CDR2 YYDKDF, per germline (reference sequence). With V trimmed by 4 bases and J by 5 bases, 5 bases remained unmatched. CDR3 region: CATSIDRGRNEQYF. Written as DNA, the CDR3 is TGTGCCACCAGCATCGACAGGGGGCGAAACGAGCAGTACTTC.

This clone has a handful of counts. This chain connects TRBV10-3 to TRBJ2-1; unclear D gene. CDR3 length equals 14 residues. The germline V and J ends were trimmed by 2 bases and 4 bases, with 9 bases remaining between them. Germline values: CDR1 ENHRY, CDR2 SYGVKD. The CDR3 sequence: CAISENEKYNEQFF. CDR3 nucleotides: TGTGCCATCAGTGAGAACGAGAAATACAATGAGCAGTTCTTC.

The sample holds a few counts of this clone. The chain is built from TRBV7-2 and TRBJ2-7; TRBD2 matches at 9 bases. The V and J ends lost 3 bases and 0 bases, in that order; junction bases with no gene match: 3. Germline values: CDR1 SGHTA, CDR2 FQGNSA. The CDR3 loop spans 15 amino acids. In nucleotides, the CDR3 is TGTGCCAGCAGCTTTGATAGCGGGAGCTCCTACGAGCAGTACTTC. This sequence encodes CASSFDSGSSYEQYF.